These T cell receptor beta chains were read from a single sample in a study of blood T cell repertoires in COVID-19. Measured with immunoSEQ multiplex PCR; TCRdb has only the in-frame clones, and not every one. The sample has 150,000 to 200,000 clones, over 75% seen once. The sequencing sample was made of PBMCs or T cells enriched from blood (not recorded which). Source of these receptors: a woman aged 45-65 years who had recovered from COVID-19. Both conserved end residues are part of each CDR3. The D gene is left open where the match is weak. Expanded clones are given a class, and other clones once, few, many or no size at all.

>TRBV19|TRBD1|TRBJ2-4|NA
CASSIPRQGAKNIQYF
TGTGCCAGTAGTATCCCCAGACAGGGAGCCAAAAACATTCAGTACTTC
>TRBV4-2|NA|TRBJ1-2|few
CASSQDWGQSNTF
TGTGCCAGCAGCCAAGATTGGGGCCAGTCTAACACCTTC
>TRBV5-6|NA|TRBJ2-2|NA
CASSSRLVANTGELFF
TGTGCCAGCAGCTCCCGACTAGTGGCGAACACCGGGGAGCTGTTTTTT
>TRBV19|TRBD1|TRBJ1-2|once
CASNPTGTSGGYTF
TGTGCCAGTAATCCGACAGGGACATCGGGTGGCTACACCTTC
>TRBV7-2|TRBD1|TRBJ2-1|NA
CASSPQGALLSDEQFF
TGTGCCAGCAGCCCCCAGGGGGCCCTGCTAAGCGATGAGCAGTTCTTC
>TRBV7-6|NA|TRBJ1-1|NA
CASSWGGEGTEAFF
TGTGCCAGCAGCTGGGGGGGGGAAGGCACTGAAGCTTTCTTT
>TRBV5-4|TRBD2|TRBJ2-5|NA
CASSFRSGGAGETQYF
TGTGCCAGCAGCTTCCGTAGCGGGGGGGCCGGAGAGACCCAGTACTTC
>TRBV27|TRBD1|TRBJ2-6|NA
CASSQTGSGANVLTF
TGTGCCAGCAGTCAGACAGGGAGTGGGGCCAACGTCCTGACTTTC
>TRBV7-3|TRBD2|TRBJ2-2|NA
CASSSWAAGAGELFF
TGTGCCAGCAGCTCATGGGCGGCGGGGGCCGGGGAGCTGTTTTTT
>TRBV28|NA|TRBJ2-1|NA
CASRSVKRTYGNEQFF
TGTGCCAGCAGATCGGTGAAACGGACTTATGGCAATGAGCAGTTCTTC
>TRBV9|TRBD1|TRBJ2-7|NA
CASSAGQGADEQYF
TGTGCCAGCAGCGCCGGACAGGGGGCAGACGAGCAGTACTTC
>TRBV12-3/TRBV12-4|TRBD2|TRBJ2-1|NA
CASRLGLAEEQFF
TGTGCCAGCAGGCTGGGACTAGCGGAGGAGCAGTTCTTC
>TRBV6-5|NA|TRBJ1-2|NA
CASRTVANYGYTF
TGTGCCAGCAGAACAGTCGCTAACTATGGCTACACCTTC
>TRBV6-4|NA|TRBJ2-2|NA
CASAPGMRTGELFF
TGTGCCAGCGCTCCAGGGATGAGGACCGGGGAGCTGTTTTTT
>TRBV11-3|TRBD2|TRBJ2-3|NA
CASSFPLRGVTDTQYF
TGTGCCAGCAGCTTCCCCCTCCGGGGGGTAACAGATACGCAGTATTTT
>TRBV11-2|TRBD2|TRBJ2-3|NA
CASSLWTSGGPDTQYF
TGTGCCAGCAGCCTTTGGACTAGCGGGGGACCAGATACGCAGTATTTT
>TRBV19|NA|TRBJ1-6|NA
CASSISGLNSPLHF
TGTGCCAGTAGTATCTCAGGCCTGAATTCACCCCTCCACTTT
>TRBV18|TRBD1|TRBJ1-3|NA
CASSLGTGSGNTIYF
TGTGCCAGCTCACTCGGGACAGGGTCTGGAAACACCATATATTTT
>TRBV5-5|NA|TRBJ1-1|NA
CASSIGVTEAFF
TGTGCCAGCAGCATAGGGGTCACTGAAGCTTTCTTT
>TRBV29-1|TRBD1|TRBJ2-7|NA
CSVPGQGYEQYF
TGCAGCGTTCCGGGACAGGGCTACGAGCAGTACTTC
>TRBV12-3/TRBV12-4|TRBD1|TRBJ1-2|NA
CASKGQGVRGYTF
TGTGCCAGCAAGGGACAGGGAGTTCGAGGCTACACCTTC
>TRBV5-1|NA|TRBJ1-1|NA
CASSSDSTDTEAFF
TGCGCCAGCAGCTCTGACAGTACGGACACTGAAGCTTTCTTT
>TRBV13|NA|TRBJ1-2|NA
CASSLRGSGTNYGYTF
TGTGCCAGCAGCTTAAGGGGATCAGGGACTAACTATGGCTACACCTTC
>TRBV4-3|TRBD2|TRBJ2-3|NA
CASSQGGGGAIAADTQYF
TGCGCCAGCAGCCAAGGGGGCGGGGGGGCCATAGCGGCAGATACGCAGTATTTT
>TRBV6-2/TRBV6-3|NA|TRBJ1-4|once
CASSNQGTTNEKLFF
TGTGCCAGCAGTAACCAGGGAACAACTAATGAAAAACTGTTTTTT
>TRBV6-5|NA|TRBJ2-3|NA
CASSRDWADTQYF
TGTGCCAGCAGTAGGGACTGGGCAGATACGCAGTATTTT
>TRBV9|TRBD1|TRBJ1-1|once
CASSGQGGGTEAFF
TGTGCCAGCAGCGGACAGGGGGGAGGCACTGAAGCTTTCTTT
>TRBV5-8|TRBD1|TRBJ2-3|NA
CASSHGQGADTQYF
TGTGCCAGCAGCCACGGACAGGGTGCAGATACGCAGTATTTT
>TRBV27|TRBD1|TRBJ2-3|NA
CASSLISRTGLADTQYF
TGTGCCAGCAGTTTAATATCTAGGACAGGGCTCGCGGATACGCAGTATTTT
>TRBV7-2|NA|TRBJ2-7|NA
CASRPNSVSYEQYF
TGTGCCAGCAGACCTAATAGCGTCTCCTACGAGCAGTACTTC
>TRBV6-5|TRBD2|TRBJ2-2|NA
CASRRSGGNTGELFF
TGTGCCAGCAGGCGTAGCGGGGGGAACACCGGGGAGCTGTTTTTT
>TRBV6-2/TRBV6-3|NA|TRBJ1-6|NA
CASSSRGNSPLHF
TGTGCCAGCAGTTCACGGGGAAATTCACCCCTCCACTTT
>TRBV18|NA|TRBJ1-1|NA
CASSPQAGKGTEAFF
TGTGCCAGCTCACCACAGGCAGGGAAGGGGACTGAAGCTTTCTTT
>TRBV4-3|NA|TRBJ1-1|NA
CASSQVAVLNTEAFF
TGCGCCAGCAGCCAAGTGGCAGTATTGAACACTGAAGCTTTCTTT
>TRBV27|NA|TRBJ1-1|NA
CASSLSPGGQVTEAFF
TGTGCCAGCAGTTTATCGCCGGGGGGGCAGGTTACTGAAGCTTTCTTT
>TRBV7-9|NA|TRBJ1-3|NA
CASSLLGPGDTIYF
TGTGCCAGCAGCTTATTGGGTCCGGGGGACACCATATATTTT
>TRBV6-5|NA|TRBJ1-3|NA
CASRGVTIYF
TGTGCCAGCAGAGGGGTCACCATATATTTT
>TRBV7-8|NA|TRBJ2-7|NA
CASSLAAGAGYEQYF
TGTGCCAGCAGCTTAGCGGCGGGGGCGGGATACGAGCAGTACTTC
>TRBV5-1|NA|TRBJ1-1|NA
CASSRDRTAEAFF
TGCGCCAGCAGCAGAGACAGGACTGCTGAAGCTTTCTTT
>TRBV2|TRBD1|TRBJ1-5|NA
CASSRQTGAAPNQPQHF
TGTGCCAGCAGCCGACAGACAGGGGCCGCTCCCAATCAGCCCCAGCATTTT
>TRBV6-2/TRBV6-3|TRBD1|TRBJ1-2|NA
CASSLPLLDRADGYTF
TGTGCCAGCAGTCTCCCTCTCTTAGACAGGGCGGATGGCTACACCTTC
>TRBV7-9|NA|TRBJ1-2|NA
CASSSLGGEDYGYTF
TGTGCCAGCAGCTCTCTCGGGGGGGAGGACTATGGCTACACCTTC
>TRBV15|NA|TRBJ1-3|NA
CATSRSPTELASGNTIYF
TGTGCCACCAGCAGATCTCCGACAGAGCTCGCTTCTGGAAACACCATATATTTT
>TRBV6-5|TRBD1|TRBJ2-7|NA
CASSYHLTGGGEQYF
TGTGCCAGCAGCTACCACCTGACAGGGGGCGGCGAGCAGTACTTC
>TRBV15|NA|TRBJ1-4|NA
CASSHTGSIATNEKLFF
TGTGCCAGCTCCCATACGGGGTCTATCGCAACTAATGAAAAACTGTTTTTT
>TRBV12-3/TRBV12-4|NA|TRBJ2-7|NA
CASRSGVHEQYF
TGTGCCAGCAGGTCGGGTGTCCACGAGCAGTACTTC
>TRBV7-9|NA|TRBJ1-2|few
CASSLAGGRMYGYTF
TGTGCCAGCAGCTTAGCGGGGGGACGGATGTATGGCTACACCTTC
>TRBV27|NA|TRBJ2-7|NA
CASWGPYEQYF
TGTGCCAGCTGGGGCCCCTACGAGCAGTACTTC
>TRBV6-4|NA|TRBJ1-1|NA
CASAKDSAGPEAFF
TGTGCCAGCGCAAAAGACTCAGCGGGGCCTGAAGCTTTCTTT
>TRBV19|NA|TRBJ1-2|NA
CASSMVSRNYGYTF
TGTGCCAGTAGTATGGTCTCCCGGAACTATGGCTACACCTTC
>TRBV6-2/TRBV6-3|NA|TRBJ2-7|NA
CASSQGGEQYF
TGTGCCAGCAGCCAAGGGGGCGAGCAGTACTTC
>TRBV20-1|NA|TRBJ1-2|NA
CSARGQYGYTF
TGCAGTGCTAGGGGGCAGTATGGCTACACCTTC
>TRBV6-5|NA|TRBJ1-1|NA
CASSYSDRPNTEAFF
TGTGCCAGCAGTTACTCCGACAGGCCTAACACTGAAGCTTTCTTT
>TRBV10-3|NA|TRBJ1-2|NA
CAISESTRVGYGYTF
TGTGCCATCAGTGAGTCGACTAGGGTTGGGTATGGCTACACCTTC
>TRBV7-2|NA|TRBJ2-5|NA
CASSLTRPETQYF
TGTGCCAGCAGCTTGACTAGACCGGAGACCCAGTACTTC
>TRBV11-3|TRBD1|TRBJ1-1|NA
CASSGGTVPRTEAFF
TGTGCCAGCAGCGGGGGGACAGTCCCCCGCACTGAAGCTTTCTTT
>TRBV6-5|NA|TRBJ1-5|NA
CASTERASEQPQHF
TGTGCCAGCACCGAGCGAGCATCAGAGCAGCCCCAGCATTTT
>TRBV11-3|NA|TRBJ1-2|NA
CASSLATGITTQDYGYTF
TGTGCCAGCAGCTTAGCGACCGGGATCACGACCCAGGACTATGGCTACACCTTC
>TRBV7-2|TRBD1|TRBJ1-2|NA
CASSEYRDRNPRGYYGYTF
TGTGCCAGCAGCGAATACCGGGACAGGAACCCAAGGGGGTACTATGGCTACACCTTC